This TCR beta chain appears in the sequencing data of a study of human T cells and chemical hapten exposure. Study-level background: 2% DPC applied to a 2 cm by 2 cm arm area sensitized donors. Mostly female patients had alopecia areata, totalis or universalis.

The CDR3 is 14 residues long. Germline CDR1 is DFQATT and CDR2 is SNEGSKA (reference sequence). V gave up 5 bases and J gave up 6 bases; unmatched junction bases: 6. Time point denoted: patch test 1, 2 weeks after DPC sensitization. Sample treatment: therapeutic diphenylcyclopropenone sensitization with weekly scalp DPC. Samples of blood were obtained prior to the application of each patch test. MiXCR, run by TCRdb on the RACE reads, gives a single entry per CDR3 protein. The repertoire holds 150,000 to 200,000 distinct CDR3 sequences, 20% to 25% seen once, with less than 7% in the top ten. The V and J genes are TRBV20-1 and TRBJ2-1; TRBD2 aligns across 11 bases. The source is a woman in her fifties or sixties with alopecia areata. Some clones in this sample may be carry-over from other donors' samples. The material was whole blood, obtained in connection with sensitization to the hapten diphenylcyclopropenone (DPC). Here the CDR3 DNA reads TGCAGTGCTGACGCCGGGACTAGCGGCAATGAGCAGTTCTTC. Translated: CSADAGTSGNEQFF.